The 14 T cell receptor beta chains listed next were all sequenced from one sample in a study of breast tumors, draining lymph nodes, adjacent tissues. The lymph nodes were axillary draining lymph nodes from breast cancer patients. TCRdb re-called the multiplex PCR reads through MiXCR, storing one row per CDR3 protein. The sample contains roughly 110,000 distinct CDR3 sequences, 30% of which appear only once. The sample comprised axillary lymph node tissue. These receptors came from a female donor with breast cancer. Some clones in this sample may be carry-over from other donors' samples.

Details on this clonotype: This may arise from a read error, as a much more abundant clone is one base away. V and J are TRBV5-8 and TRBJ2-1; 13 nucleotides agree with TRBD2. Germline V gene lookup returns CDR1 SGHTS and CDR2 YDEGEE. V gave up 5 bases and J gave up 9 bases; unmatched junction bases: 11. The CDR3 loop spans 16 amino acids. The CDR3 region has the DNA TGTGCCAGCAGACTCAGAACTAGCGGGAGGGGGGGTGAGCAGTTCTTC. As protein: CASRLRTSGRGGEQFF.

This clonotype was picked up many times. This chain connects TRBV7-9 to TRBJ2-1, with D perhaps matching TRBD1 (5 bases). Germline-derived CDR1 and CDR2 are SEHNR and FQNEAQ (reference sequence). The germline V and J ends were trimmed by 6 bases and 2 bases, with 11 bases remaining between them. This CDR3 has 14 amino acids. The CDR3 coding sequence is TGTGCCAGCAGGACAGCCTCTACCTACAATGAGCAGTTCTTC. As protein: CASRTASTYNEQFF.

This clonotype was found many times. The chain recombines TRBV6-5 with TRBJ2-1; TRBD2 agrees at 9 bases. This CDR3 contains 16 residues. Trimming at V came to 5 bases and at J to 3 bases, leaving 8 bases not matched to a gene. Germline loops: CDR1 MNHEY, CDR2 SVGAGI. The CDR3 bases are TGTGCCAGCAGTGGCTTTGCGGGGGGGCGCTACAATGAGCAGTTCTTC. As protein: CASSGFAGGRYNEQFF.

At least ten counts were recorded for this clonotype. The chain combines TRBV3-1 with TRBJ1-2; no definite D call. Germline V gene data show CDR1 as LGHDT and CDR2 as YNNKEL (reference sequence). CDR3 length: 14 residues. V lost 1 base and J lost 3, with 9 bases in between. As DNA, the CDR3 is TGTGCCAGCAGCCAAGTGAAAGGTCACTATGGCTACACCTTC. It yields the protein CASSQVKGHYGYTF.

This clonotype was detected ten times or more. A much bigger clone sits one base away, suggesting this may be a read error. The chain uses TRBV20-1 and TRBJ2-7; 8 positions match TRBD2. J was trimmed by 6 bases and V by 3 bases; bases with no gene match: 10. Per the germline V gene, CDR1 is DFQATT and CDR2 is SNEGSKA (reference sequence). This CDR3 has 14 amino acids. CDR3 DNA: TGCAGTGCTAGGTCGGGGGGGCTTTTTACCGAGCAGTACTTC. Residues: CSARSGGLFTEQYF.

The rearrangement joins TRBV29-1 to TRBJ1-3; no reliable D call. V gave up 5 bases and J gave up 1 base, with 12 bases separating them. The CDR3 sequence is 14 residues long. Germline CDR1 and CDR2: SQVTM and ANQGSEA. The chain's CDR3 is CSVLSSGSGNTIYF. CDR3 coding DNA: TGCAGCGTTTTATCCAGCGGATCTGGAAACACCATATATTTT.

This clonotype occurred many times. The V and J genes are TRBV9 and TRBJ1-5; D is uncertain. The germline CDR1 and CDR2 sequences are SGDLS and YYNGEE. The germline V and J ends were trimmed by 0 bases and 1 base, with 5 bases remaining between them. The CDR3 loop spans 14 amino acids. CDR3 loop: CASSVDASNQPQHF. CDR3 nucleotide sequence: TGTGCCAGCAGCGTAGACGCAAGCAATCAGCCCCAGCATTTT. The full variable domain, in which reference TRBV9 and TRBJ1-5 provide the parts outside the CDR3, is DSGVTQTPKHLITATGQRVTLRCSPRSGDLSVYWYQQSLDQGLQFLIQYYNGEERAKGNILERFSAQQFPDLHSELNLSSLELGDSALYFCASSVDASNQPQHFGDGTRLSIL.

The sample holds many counts of this clonotype. This chain connects TRBV20-1 to TRBJ1-6; TRBD1 is a possible D gene (5 bases). Germline V gene data show CDR1 as DFQATT and CDR2 as SNEGSKA (reference sequence). The CDR3 has 13 amino acids. V was cut by 0 bases and J by 8 bases, with 8 bases left in between. CDR3 in DNA: TGCAGTGCTAGAGATCTGGGGGATTCACCCCTCCACTTT. Translating it yields CSARDLGDSPLHF.

In its sample, this clonotype was seen many times. The chain joins TRBV5-5 to TRBJ1-2, with D perhaps TRBD1 (5 bases). Per germline, CDR1 SGHKS and CDR2 YYEKEE (reference sequence). V was clipped by 0 bases and J by 10 bases, with 10 bases between them. The CDR3 runs to 12 residues. For the CDR3, the DNA is TGTGCCAGCAGCTTGGCCGCCAGGGTCTACACCTTC. This codes for CASSLAARVYTF.

This clonotype was recorded many times. The chain links TRBV20-1 to TRBJ2-2; 7 bases agree with TRBD2. Germline V gene data show CDR1 as DFQATT and CDR2 as SNEGSKA (reference sequence). V gave up 3 bases and J gave up 3 bases; unmatched junction bases: 4. The CDR3 spans 14 residues. CDR3: CSASPGGYTGELFF. The CDR3 DNA follows: TGCAGTGCTAGTCCCGGGGGGTACACCGGGGAGCTGTTTTTT.

There are many counts of this clonotype. CDR3 DNA: TGTGCCAGCAGCTGGGACCTCGATACGCAGTATTTT. Amino acids: CASSWDLDTQYF. The chain links TRBV5-5 to TRBJ2-3; D may match TRBD1 or TRBD2 (5 bases each). CDR1 and CDR2 from the germline V gene are SGHKS and YYEKEE (reference sequence). The CDR3 covers 12 residues. Trimming left V 3 bases short and J 6 bases short, with 8 bases between.

The chain links TRBV20-1 to TRBJ2-7; 8 positions agree with TRBD1. CDR3 length equals 12 residues. Per the germline V gene, CDR1 is DFQATT and CDR2 is SNEGSKA (reference sequence). CDR3 sequence: CSAHGQGYEQYF. Here the CDR3 DNA reads TGCAGCGCACATGGACAGGGCTACGAGCAGTACTTC.

This clonotype was picked up a small number of times. It may be a read error: a sequence one base away is much more abundant. This chain links TRBV4-2 with TRBJ1-2; D unclear. The CDR3 has 13 amino acids. Trimming took 5 bases from V and 5 from J, leaving 12 bases between them. The germline gives CDR1 LGHNA, CDR2 YNFKEQ. The CDR3 reads CASSERELYGYTF. For the CDR3, the DNA is TGTGCCAGCAGCGAACGGGAGCTGTATGGCTACACCTTC.

This clonotype was seen many times. A much larger clone differs from this one at a single base, so this may be a read error. The chain couples TRBV20-1 to TRBJ1-6; D is uncertain. Germline V CDR1 and CDR2: DFQATT, SNEGSKA (reference sequence). This CDR3 is built from 12 residues. The CDR3 sequence: CSARQTNSPPHF. The CDR3 coding sequence is TGCAGTGCTAGACAAACCAATTCACCCCCCCACTTT.